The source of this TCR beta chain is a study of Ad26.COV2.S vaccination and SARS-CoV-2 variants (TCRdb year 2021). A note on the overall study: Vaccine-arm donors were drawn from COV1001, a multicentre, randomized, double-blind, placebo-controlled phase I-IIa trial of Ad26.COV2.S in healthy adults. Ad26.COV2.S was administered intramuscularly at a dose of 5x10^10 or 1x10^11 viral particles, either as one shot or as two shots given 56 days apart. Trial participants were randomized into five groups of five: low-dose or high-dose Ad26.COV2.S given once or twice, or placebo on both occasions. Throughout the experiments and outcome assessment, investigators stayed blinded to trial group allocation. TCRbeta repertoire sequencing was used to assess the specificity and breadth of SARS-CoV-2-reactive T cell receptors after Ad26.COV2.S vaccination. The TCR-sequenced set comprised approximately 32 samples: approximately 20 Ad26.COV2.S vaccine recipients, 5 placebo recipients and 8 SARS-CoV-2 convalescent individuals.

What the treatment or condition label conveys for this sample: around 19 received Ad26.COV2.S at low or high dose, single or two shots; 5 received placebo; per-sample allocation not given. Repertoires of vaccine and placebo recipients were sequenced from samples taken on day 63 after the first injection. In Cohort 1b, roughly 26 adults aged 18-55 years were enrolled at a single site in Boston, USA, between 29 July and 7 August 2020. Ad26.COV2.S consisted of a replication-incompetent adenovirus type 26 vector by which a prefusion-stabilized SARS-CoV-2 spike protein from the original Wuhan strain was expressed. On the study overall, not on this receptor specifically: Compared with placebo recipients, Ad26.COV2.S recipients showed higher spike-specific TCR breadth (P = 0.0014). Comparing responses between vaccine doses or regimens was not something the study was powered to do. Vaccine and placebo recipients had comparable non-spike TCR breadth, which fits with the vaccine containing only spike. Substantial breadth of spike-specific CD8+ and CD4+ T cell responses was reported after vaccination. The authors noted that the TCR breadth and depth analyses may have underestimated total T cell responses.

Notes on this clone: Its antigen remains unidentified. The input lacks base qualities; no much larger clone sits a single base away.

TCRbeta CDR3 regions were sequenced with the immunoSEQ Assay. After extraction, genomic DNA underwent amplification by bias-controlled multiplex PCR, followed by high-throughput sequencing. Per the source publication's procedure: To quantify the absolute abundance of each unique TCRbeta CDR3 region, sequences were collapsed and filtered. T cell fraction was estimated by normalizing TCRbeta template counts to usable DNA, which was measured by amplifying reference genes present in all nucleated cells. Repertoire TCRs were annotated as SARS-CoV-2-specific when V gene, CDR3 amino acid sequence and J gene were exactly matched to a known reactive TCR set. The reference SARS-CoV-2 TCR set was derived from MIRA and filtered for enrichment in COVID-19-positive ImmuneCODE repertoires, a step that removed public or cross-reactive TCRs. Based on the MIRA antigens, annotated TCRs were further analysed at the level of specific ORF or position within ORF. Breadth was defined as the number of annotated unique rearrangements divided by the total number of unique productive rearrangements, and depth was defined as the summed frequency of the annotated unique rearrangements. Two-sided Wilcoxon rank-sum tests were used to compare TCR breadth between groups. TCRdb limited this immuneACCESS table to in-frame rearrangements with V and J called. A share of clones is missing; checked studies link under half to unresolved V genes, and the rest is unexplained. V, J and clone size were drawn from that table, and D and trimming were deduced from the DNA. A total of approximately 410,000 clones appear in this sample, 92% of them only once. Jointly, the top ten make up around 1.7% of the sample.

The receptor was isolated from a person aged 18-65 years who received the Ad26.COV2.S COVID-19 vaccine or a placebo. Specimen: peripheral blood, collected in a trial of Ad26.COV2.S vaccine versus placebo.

The CDR3 is CASRIVGGGELFF. The sequenced DNA: TGTGCCAGCAGAATTGTTGGGGGCGGGGAGCTGTTTTTT. The chain is assembled from TRBV11-1 and TRBJ2-2, with the D segment possibly TRBD1 or TRBD2, each aligning over 5 bases. The CDR3 holds 13 amino acids from the cysteine to the phenylalanine. Only the CDR3 region is kept as DNA, spanning 39 bases read in frame from base 1. V is pared back by 6 bases and J by 7 bases, with 12 bases lying between the germline termini. Reading the germline V gene (reference sequence) gives CDR1 SGHAT and CDR2 FQDESV.